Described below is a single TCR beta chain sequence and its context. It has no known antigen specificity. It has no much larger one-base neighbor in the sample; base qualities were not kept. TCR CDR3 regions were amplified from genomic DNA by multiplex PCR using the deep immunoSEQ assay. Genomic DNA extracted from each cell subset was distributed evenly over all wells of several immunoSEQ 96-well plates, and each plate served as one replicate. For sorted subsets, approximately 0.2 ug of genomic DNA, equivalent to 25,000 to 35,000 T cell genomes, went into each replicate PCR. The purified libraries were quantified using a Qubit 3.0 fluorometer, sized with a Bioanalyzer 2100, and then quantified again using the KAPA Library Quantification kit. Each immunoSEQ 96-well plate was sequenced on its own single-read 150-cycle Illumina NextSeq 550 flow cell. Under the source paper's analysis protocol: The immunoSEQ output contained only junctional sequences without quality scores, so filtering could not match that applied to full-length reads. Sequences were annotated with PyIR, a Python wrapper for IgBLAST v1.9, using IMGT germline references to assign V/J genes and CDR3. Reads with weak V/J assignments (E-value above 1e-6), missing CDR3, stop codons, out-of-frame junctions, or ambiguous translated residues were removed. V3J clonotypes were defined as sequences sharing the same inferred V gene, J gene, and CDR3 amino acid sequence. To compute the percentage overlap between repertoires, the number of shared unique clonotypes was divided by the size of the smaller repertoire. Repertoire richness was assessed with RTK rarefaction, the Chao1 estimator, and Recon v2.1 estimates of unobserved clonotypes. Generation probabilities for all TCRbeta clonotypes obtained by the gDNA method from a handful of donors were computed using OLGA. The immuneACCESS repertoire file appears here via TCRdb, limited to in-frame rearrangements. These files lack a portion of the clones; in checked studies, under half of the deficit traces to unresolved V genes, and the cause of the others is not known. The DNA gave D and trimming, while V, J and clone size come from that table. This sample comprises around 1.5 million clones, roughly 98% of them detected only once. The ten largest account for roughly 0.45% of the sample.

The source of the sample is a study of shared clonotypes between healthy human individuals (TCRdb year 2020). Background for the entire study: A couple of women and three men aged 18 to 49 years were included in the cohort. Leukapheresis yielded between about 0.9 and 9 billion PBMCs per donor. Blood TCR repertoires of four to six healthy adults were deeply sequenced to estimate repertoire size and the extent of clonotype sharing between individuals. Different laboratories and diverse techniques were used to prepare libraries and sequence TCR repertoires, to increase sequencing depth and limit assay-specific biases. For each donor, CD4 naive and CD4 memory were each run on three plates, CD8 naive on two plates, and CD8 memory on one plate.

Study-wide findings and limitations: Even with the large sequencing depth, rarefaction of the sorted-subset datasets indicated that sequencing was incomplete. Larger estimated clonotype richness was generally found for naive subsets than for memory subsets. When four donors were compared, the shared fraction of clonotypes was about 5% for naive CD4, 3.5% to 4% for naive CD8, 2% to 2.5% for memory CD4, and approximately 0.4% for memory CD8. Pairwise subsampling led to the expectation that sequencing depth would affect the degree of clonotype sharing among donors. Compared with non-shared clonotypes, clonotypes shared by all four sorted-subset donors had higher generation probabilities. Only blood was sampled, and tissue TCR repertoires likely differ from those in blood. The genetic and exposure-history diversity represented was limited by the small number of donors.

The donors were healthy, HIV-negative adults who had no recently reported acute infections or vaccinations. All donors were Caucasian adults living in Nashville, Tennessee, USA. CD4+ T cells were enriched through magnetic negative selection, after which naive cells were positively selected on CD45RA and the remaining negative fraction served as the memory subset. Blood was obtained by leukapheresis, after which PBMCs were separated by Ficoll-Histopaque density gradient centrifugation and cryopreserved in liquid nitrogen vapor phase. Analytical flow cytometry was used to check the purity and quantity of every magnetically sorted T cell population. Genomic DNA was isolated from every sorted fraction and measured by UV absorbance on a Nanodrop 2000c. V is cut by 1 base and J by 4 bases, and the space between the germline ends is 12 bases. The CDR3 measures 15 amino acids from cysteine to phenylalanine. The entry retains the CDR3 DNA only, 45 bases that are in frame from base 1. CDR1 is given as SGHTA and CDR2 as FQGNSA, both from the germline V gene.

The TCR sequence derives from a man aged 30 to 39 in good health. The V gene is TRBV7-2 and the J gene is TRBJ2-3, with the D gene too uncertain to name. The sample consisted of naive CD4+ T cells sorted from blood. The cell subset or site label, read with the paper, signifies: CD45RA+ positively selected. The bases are TGTGCCAGCAGCTTAGTCGGTTTTGGGGCAGATACGCAGTATTTT. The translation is CASSLVGFGADTQYF.